This T cell receptor (beta chain) was retrieved from a study of T cell changes during pregnancy in multiple sclerosis (dated by TCRdb to between 2018 and 2021). For the wider study: In women with multiple sclerosis, the researchers looked at how the T cell repertoire shifted as pregnancy progressed.

A word on this clone: Its antigen remains unidentified. Nothing much larger sits one base from this clone, and base qualities are not available.

Library preparation employed the immunoSEQ multiplex PCR assay. As stored in TCRdb, this immuneACCESS dataset retains in-frame rearrangements with V and J assigned. A fraction of the clones does not appear; measured against another copy, unresolved V genes explain less than half of the discrepancy, and the remainder lacks a known reason. The sample profile shows approximately 89,000 clones; around 94% of them were found once. The ten largest clones add up to about 0.78% of the sample. There are 14 amino acids in the CDR3, from cysteine to phenylalanine inclusive. Only the CDR3 region is kept as DNA, spanning 42 bases read in frame from base 1. The germline V and J ends show losses of 5 bases and 4 bases respectively, and no gene match explains 11 bases of the junction. The germline V gene (reference sequence) sets CDR1 to GTSNPN and CDR2 to SVGIG.

The sequences come from peripheral blood, collected in the third trimester of pregnancy. The rearrangement combines TRBV30 with TRBJ2-7, with TRBD1 matching 7 junction bases. This TCR was recovered from a female donor with multiple sclerosis, enrolled in a pregnancy study. CDR3 loop: CAWGSGTAMYEQYF. Read as DNA, the sequence is TGTGCCTGGGGCTCCGGGACAGCAATGTACGAGCAGTACTTC.